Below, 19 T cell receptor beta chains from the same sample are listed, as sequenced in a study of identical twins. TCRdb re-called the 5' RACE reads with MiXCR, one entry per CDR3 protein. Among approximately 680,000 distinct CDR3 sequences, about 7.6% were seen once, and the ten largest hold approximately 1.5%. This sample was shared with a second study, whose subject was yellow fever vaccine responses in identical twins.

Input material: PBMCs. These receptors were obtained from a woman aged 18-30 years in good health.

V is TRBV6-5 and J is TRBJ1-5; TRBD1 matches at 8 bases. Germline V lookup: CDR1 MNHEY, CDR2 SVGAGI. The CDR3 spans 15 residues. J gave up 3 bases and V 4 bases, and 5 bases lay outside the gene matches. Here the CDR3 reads CASSSRGQVNQPQHF. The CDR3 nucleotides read TGTGCCAGCAGTTCCCGGGGACAGGTCAATCAGCCCCAGCATTTT.

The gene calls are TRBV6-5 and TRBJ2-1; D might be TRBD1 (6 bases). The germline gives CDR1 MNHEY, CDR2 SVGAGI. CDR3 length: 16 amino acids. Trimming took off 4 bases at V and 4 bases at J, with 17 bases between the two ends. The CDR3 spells CASSFLGQPGYNEQFF. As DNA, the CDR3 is TGTGCCAGCAGTTTCCTCGGACAGCCAGGGTACAATGAGCAGTTCTTC.

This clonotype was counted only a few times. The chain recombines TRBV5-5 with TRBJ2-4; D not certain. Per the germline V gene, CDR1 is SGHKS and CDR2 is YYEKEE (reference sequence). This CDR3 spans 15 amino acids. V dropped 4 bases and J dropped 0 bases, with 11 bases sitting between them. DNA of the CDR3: TGTGCCAGCAGCCTCCGGTCCATAGCCAAAAACATTCAGTACTTC. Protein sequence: CASSLRSIAKNIQYF.

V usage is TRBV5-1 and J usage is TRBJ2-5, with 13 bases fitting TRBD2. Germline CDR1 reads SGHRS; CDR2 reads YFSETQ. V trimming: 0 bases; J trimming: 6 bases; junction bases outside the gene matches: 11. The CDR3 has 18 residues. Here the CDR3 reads CASSLALKGLAGVQTQYF. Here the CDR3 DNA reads TGCGCCAGCAGCTTGGCCCTGAAAGGACTAGCGGGAGTCCAGACCCAGTACTTC.

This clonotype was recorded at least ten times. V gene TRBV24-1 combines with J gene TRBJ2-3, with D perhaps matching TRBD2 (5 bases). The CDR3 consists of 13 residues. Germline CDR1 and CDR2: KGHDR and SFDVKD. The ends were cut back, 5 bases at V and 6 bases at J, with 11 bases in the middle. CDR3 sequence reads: CATSVGSFDTQYF. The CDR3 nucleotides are TGTGCCACCAGTGTTGGGAGTTTTGATACGCAGTATTTT.

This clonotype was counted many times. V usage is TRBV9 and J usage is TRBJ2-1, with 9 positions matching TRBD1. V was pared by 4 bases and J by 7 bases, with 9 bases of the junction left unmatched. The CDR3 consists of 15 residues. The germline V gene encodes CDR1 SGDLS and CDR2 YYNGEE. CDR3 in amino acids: CASSQGQGRSNEQFF. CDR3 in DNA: TGTGCCAGCAGCCAGGGACAGGGTAGATCAAATGAGCAGTTCTTC.

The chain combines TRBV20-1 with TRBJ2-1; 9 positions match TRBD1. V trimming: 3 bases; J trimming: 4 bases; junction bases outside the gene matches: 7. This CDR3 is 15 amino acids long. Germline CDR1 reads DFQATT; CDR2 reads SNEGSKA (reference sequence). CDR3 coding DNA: TGCAGTGCTAGCCCCGGGGGACAGGGTTACAATGAGCAGTTCTTC. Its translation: CSASPGGQGYNEQFF.

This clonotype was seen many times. In DNA, the CDR3 is TGTGCCAGCAGTTTAGCGCTGGGATCGGTGGAGCAGTTCTTC. Translation: CASSLALGSVEQFF. The J gene is TRBJ2-1, the V gene TRBV12-3 or TRBV12-4; D unclear. The length of the CDR3 is 14 residues. V shed 0 bases and J shed 10 bases, with 13 bases lying between them.

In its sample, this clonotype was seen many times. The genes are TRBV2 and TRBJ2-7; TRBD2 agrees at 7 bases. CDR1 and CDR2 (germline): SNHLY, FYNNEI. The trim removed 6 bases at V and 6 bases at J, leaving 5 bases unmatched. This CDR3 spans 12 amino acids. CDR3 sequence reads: CASRRLAGEQYV. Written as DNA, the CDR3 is TGTGCCAGCAGGAGACTAGCAGGCGAGCAGTACGTC.

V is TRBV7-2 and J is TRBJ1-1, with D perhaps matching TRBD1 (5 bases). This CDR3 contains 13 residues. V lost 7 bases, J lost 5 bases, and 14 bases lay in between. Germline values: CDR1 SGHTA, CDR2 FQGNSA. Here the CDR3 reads CASTQGVVTEAFF. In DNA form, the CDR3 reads TGTGCCAGCACCCAGGGAGTGGTTACTGAAGCTTTCTTT.

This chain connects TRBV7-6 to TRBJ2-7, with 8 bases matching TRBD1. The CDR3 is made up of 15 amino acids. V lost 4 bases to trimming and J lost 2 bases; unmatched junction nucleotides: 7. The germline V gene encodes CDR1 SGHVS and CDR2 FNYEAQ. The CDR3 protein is CASSSQTGEAYEQYF. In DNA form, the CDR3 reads TGTGCCAGCAGCTCCCAGACAGGGGAGGCCTACGAGCAGTACTTC.

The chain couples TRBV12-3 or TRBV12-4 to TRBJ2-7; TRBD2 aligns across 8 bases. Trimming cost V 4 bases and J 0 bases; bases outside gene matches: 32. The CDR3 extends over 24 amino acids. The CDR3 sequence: CASSSARGARPSLAEGGSSYEQYF. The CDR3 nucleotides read TGTGCCAGCAGTTCAGCGCGGGGGGCCAGGCCAAGTCTAGCGGAGGGGGGTAGCTCCTACGAGCAGTACTTC.

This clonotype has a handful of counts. The CDR3 nucleotides read TGTGCCAGCAGATTCACAGCGAATCAGCCCCAGCATTTT. It yields the protein CASRFTANQPQHF. The gene calls are TRBV6-6 and TRBJ1-5; D not resolved. Between the trimmed V and J ends, which lost 6 bases and 4 bases, there was a span of 10 bases. Germline CDR1 MNHNY, CDR2 SVGAGI (reference sequence). The length of the CDR3 is 13 residues.

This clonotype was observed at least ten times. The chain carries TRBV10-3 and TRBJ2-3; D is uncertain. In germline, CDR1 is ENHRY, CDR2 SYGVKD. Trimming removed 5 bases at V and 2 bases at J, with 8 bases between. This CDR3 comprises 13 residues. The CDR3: CAISSGLTDTQYF. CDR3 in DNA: TGTGCCATCAGTTCGGGTCTCACAGATACGCAGTATTTT.

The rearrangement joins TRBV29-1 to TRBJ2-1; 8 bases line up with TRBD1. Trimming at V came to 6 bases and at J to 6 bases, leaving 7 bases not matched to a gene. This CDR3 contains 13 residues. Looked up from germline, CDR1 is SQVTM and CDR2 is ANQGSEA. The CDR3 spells CSVALDRVNEQFF. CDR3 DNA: TGCAGCGTGGCCCTGGACAGGGTCAATGAGCAGTTCTTC.

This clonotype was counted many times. CDR3 nucleotide sequence: TGTGCCAGCAGCTTGGGTAACGGCATTCAGTACTTC. Residues: CASSLGNGIQYF. V is TRBV7-9 and J is TRBJ2-4, with D uncertain. CDR1 and CDR2 (germline): SEHNR, FQNEAQ (reference sequence). Between the trimmed V and J ends, which lost 3 bases and 9 bases, there was a span of 9 bases. The CDR3 length is 12 residues.

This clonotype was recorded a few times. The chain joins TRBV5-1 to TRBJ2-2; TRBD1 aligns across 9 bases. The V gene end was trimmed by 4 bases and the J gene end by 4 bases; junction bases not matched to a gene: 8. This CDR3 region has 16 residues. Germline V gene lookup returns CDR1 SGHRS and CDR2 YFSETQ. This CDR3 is CASSPHRGPGTGELFF. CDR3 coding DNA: TGCGCCAGCAGCCCACACAGGGGGCCAGGCACCGGGGAGCTGTTTTTT.

CDR3 residues: CASSQERGLVEGRSEAFF. In nucleotides, the CDR3 is TGCGCCAGCAGCCAAGAAAGGGGACTAGTAGAGGGGAGGTCTGAAGCTTTCTTT. This rearrangement joins TRBV4-1 to TRBJ1-1; maybe TRBD1 (5 bases). V was shortened by 0 bases and J by 6 bases, with 23 bases between the two germline ends. The CDR3 is made up of 18 amino acids. The germline V gene has CDR1 MGHRA and CDR2 YSYEKL.

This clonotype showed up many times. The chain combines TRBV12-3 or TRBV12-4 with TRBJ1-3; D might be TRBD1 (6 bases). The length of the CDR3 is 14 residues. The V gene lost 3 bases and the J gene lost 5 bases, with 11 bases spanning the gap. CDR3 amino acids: CASSFGQMRNTIYF. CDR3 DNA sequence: TGTGCCAGCAGTTTTGGACAGATGAGAAACACCATATATTTT.